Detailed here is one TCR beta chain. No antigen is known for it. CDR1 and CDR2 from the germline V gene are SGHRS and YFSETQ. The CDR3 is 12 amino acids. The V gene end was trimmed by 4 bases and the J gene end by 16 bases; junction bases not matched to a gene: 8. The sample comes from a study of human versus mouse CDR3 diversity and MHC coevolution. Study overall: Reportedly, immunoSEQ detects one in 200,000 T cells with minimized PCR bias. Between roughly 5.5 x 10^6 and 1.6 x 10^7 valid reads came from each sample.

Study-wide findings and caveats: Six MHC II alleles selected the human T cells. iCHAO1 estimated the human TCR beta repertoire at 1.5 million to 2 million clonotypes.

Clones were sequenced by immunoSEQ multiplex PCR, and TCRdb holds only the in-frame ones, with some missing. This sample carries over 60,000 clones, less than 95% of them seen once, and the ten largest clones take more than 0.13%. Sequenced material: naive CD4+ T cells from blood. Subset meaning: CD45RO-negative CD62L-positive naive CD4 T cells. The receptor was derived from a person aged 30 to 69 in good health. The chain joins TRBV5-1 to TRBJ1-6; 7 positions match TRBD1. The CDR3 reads CASSPGQRELHF. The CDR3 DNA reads TGCGCCAGCAGCCCGGGACAGAGGGAACTCCACTTT.